These 24 T cell receptor beta chains came from one sample sequenced in a study of blood T cell repertoires in COVID-19. TCRdb's copy holds only in-frame clones and misses some; the assay was immunoSEQ multiplex PCR. Of fewer than 350,000 clones listed, over 75% are singletons. Specimen: peripheral blood. Source of these receptors: a man aged 18 to 30 with active or convalescent COVID-19.

The chain couples TRBV15 to TRBJ2-3; the D gene is possibly TRBD1 (5 bases). The germline gives CDR1 LNHNV, CDR2 YYDKDF (reference sequence). Trimming pared 3 bases from V and 2 bases from J, leaving 12 bases between. The CDR3 is made up of 15 amino acids. The CDR3 sequence: CATSSGADPTDTQYF. The CDR3 nucleotides are TGTGCCACCAGCAGTGGGGCGGACCCCACAGATACGCAGTATTTT.

In nucleotides, the CDR3 is TGTGCCAGCTCGGGACTCACTCATCCCTTCCGAATGGGGCAGTACTTC. It specifies CASSGLTHPFRMGQYF. V gene TRBV27 combines with J gene TRBJ2-7; tentatively, D is TRBD2 (6 bases). The germline V gene has CDR1 MNHEY and CDR2 SMNVEV (reference sequence). V was pared by 8 bases and J by 9 bases, with 29 bases between. This CDR3 has 16 amino acids.

This rearrangement joins TRBV6-6 to TRBJ2-7; maybe TRBD1 (5 bases). The ends were cut back, 5 bases at V and 3 bases at J, with 11 bases in the middle. The V gene's germline CDR1 is MNHNY and CDR2 SVGAGI (reference sequence). There are 13 residues in the CDR3. CDR3 sequence (DNA): TGTGCCAGCAGTGACCGAGACAGCTACGAGCAGTACTTC. Protein sequence: CASSDRDSYEQYF.

This clone was counted a few times. This rearrangement joins TRBV2 to TRBJ2-2; D uncertain. This CDR3 has 17 residues. Looked up from germline, CDR1 is SNHLY and CDR2 is FYNNEI. V lost 6 bases, J lost 4 bases, and 21 bases lay in between. The CDR3 reads CASSKGLLGTITGELFF. The CDR3 nucleotides read TGTGCCAGCAGCAAAGGTTTATTAGGAACTATCACCGGGGAGCTGTTTTTT.

The chain has TRBV3-1 (or the pseudogene TRBV3-2) and TRBJ2-3; perhaps TRBD1 as D (5 bases). This CDR3 contains 14 residues. Trimming left V 1 base short and J 4 bases short, with 9 bases between. The germline V gene encodes CDR1 LGHDT and CDR2 YNNKEL (reference sequence). The CDR3 bases are TGTGCCAGCAGCCAAGGAGAAGGGGCAGATACGCAGTATTTT. This codes for CASSQGEGADTQYF.

This clone was seen once. The chain carries TRBV19 and TRBJ1-1; D uncertain. Trimming shortened V by 5 bases and J by 11 bases, and 15 bases separated the two germline ends. Per the germline V gene, CDR1 is LNHDA and CDR2 is SQIVND (reference sequence). CDR3 length equals 12 residues. CDR3 region: CASSLFAGPAFF. The CDR3 DNA sequence: TGTGCCAGTAGTTTGTTTGCTGGGCCGGCTTTCTTT. Looking up the rest from reference TRBV19 and TRBJ1-1 gives the full variable domain: DGGITQSPKYLFRKEGQNVTLSCEQNLNHDAMYWYRQDPGQGLRLIYYSQIVNDFQKGDIAEGYSVSREKKESFPLTVTSAQKNPTAFYLCASSLFAGPAFFGQGTRLTVV.

The J gene is TRBJ1-6, the V gene TRBV10-3; 9 bases align to TRBD1. The CDR3 has 14 residues. Trimming at V came to 5 bases and at J to 7 bases, leaving 3 bases not matched to a gene. CDR1 is ENHRY, CDR2 SYGVKD, per germline. The CDR3 DNA is TGTGCCATCAGTCCCGGGACAGGGAATTCACCCCTCCACTTT. Translating gives CAISPGTGNSPLHF.

The V gene is TRBV6-6, the J gene TRBJ2-3; tentative D call: TRBD2 (6 bases). Germline CDR1 reads MNHNY; CDR2 reads SVGAGI (reference sequence). The CDR3 is 19 amino acids. V gave up 5 bases and J gave up 0 bases, with 24 bases separating them. The CDR3 bases are TGTGCCAGCAGTCCTACGAGTGGAGGGGCCCCTATGAGCACAGATACGCAGTATTTT. This translates into CASSPTSGGAPMSTDTQYF.

V usage is TRBV9 and J usage is TRBJ2-1; 7 nucleotides agree with TRBD2. This CDR3 is built from 16 residues. The germline gives CDR1 SGDLS, CDR2 YYNGEE. Trimming at V came to 4 bases and at J to 4 bases, leaving 11 bases not matched to a gene. CDR3 residues: CASSPLGGGLYNEQFF. For the CDR3, the DNA is TGTGCCAGCAGCCCTTTGGGCGGGGGACTTTACAATGAGCAGTTCTTC.

This clone was recorded a few times. The chain combines TRBV19 with TRBJ1-2; a possible D gene is TRBD1 (5 bases). The V end was cut by 9 bases, the J end by 1 base, with 18 bases between. The CDR3 is made up of 15 amino acids. The germline CDR1 and CDR2 sequences are LNHDA and SQIVND (reference sequence). In DNA form, the CDR3 reads TGTGCCAGCATCGCCACAGGTATCGATAACTATGGCTACACCTTC. It is translated as CASIATGIDNYGYTF.

This clone was picked up many times. The rearrangement joins TRBV2 to TRBJ2-5; D perhaps matches TRBD2 (6 bases). Germline CDR1 SNHLY, CDR2 FYNNEI. This CDR3 is 15 amino acids long. Trimming took off 8 bases at V and 1 base at J, with 17 bases between the two ends. DNA for the CDR3: TGTGCCAGCGTCAGGGCTAGCGCACTCCAAGAGACCCAGTACTTC. The encoded protein is CASVRASALQETQYF.

Comments on this clone: A much larger clone sits a single nucleotide away, making a read error possible. The chain has TRBV6-4 and TRBJ2-5; D unclear. Per the germline V gene, CDR1 is MRHNA and CDR2 is SNTAGT. The CDR3 spans 11 residues. Trimming stripped 5 bases from V and 5 bases from J, with 6 bases between. The CDR3 DNA reads as TGTGCCAGCAGTTTTTCGGAGACCCAGTACTTC. Translating it yields CASSFSETQYF.

This clone was detected only a few times. Different DNA sequences within this sample yield the same CDR3. Written as DNA, the CDR3 is TGTGCCAGTAGTACCGGGACAGGGGGATCCTATGGCTACACCTTC. Amino acid sequence: CASSTGTGGSYGYTF. The chain joins TRBV19 to TRBJ1-2; TRBD1 agrees at 11 bases. The CDR3 has 15 residues. V dropped 4 bases and J dropped 4; count of bases not matched to a gene: 5. CDR1 is LNHDA, CDR2 SQIVND, per germline (reference sequence).

CDR3 in amino acids: CSVDRGPSSYNSPLHF. CDR3 DNA: TGCAGCGTTGACAGGGGGCCTAGCTCCTATAATTCACCCCTCCACTTT. The chain carries TRBV29-1 and TRBJ1-6; 8 bases fit TRBD1. Trimming removed 3 bases from V and 0 bases from J; junction bases left unmatched: 4. The CDR3 is 16 amino acids. CDR1 is SQVTM and CDR2 is ANQGSEA in the germline V gene. Full variable domain (remainder filled in from reference TRBV29-1 and TRBJ1-6): SAVISQKPSRDICQRGTSLTIQCQVDSQVTMMFWYRQQPGQSLTLIATANQGSEATYESGFVIDKFPISRPNLTFSTLTVSNMSPEDSSIYLCSVDRGPSSYNSPLHFGNGTRLTVT.

The chain employs TRBV7-9 and TRBJ1-2; D unclear. Germline CDR1 reads SEHNR; CDR2 reads FQNEAQ (reference sequence). The V and J ends lost 1 base and 5 bases respectively, with 5 bases between them. The CDR3 has 12 amino acids. The CDR3 DNA reads as TGTGCCAGCAGCTTAGGCGAGTATGGCTACACCTTC. Translating it yields CASSLGEYGYTF. The full variable domain, in which reference TRBV7-9 and TRBJ1-2 provide the parts outside the CDR3, is DTGVSQNPRHKITKRGQNVTFRCDPISEHNRLYWYRQTLGQGPEFLTYFQNEAQLEKSRLLSDRFSAERPKGSFSTLEIQRTEQGDSAMYLCASSLGEYGYTFGSGTRLTVV.

The chain is built from TRBV6-1 and TRBJ1-2; a possible D gene is TRBD1 (5 bases). The V gene lost 2 bases and the J gene lost 5 bases, with 9 bases spanning the gap. Per germline, CDR1 MNHNS and CDR2 SASEGT. There are 13 residues in the CDR3. CDR3 region: CASSEHRMYGYTF. In nucleotides, the CDR3 is TGTGCCAGCAGTGAACACAGGATGTATGGCTACACCTTC.

This chain uses TRBV19 with TRBJ1-5; possibly TRBD1 for D (6 bases). Germline V gives CDR1 LNHDA, CDR2 SQIVND (reference sequence). The CDR3 extends over 15 amino acids. Trimming left V 7 bases short and J 4 bases short, with 17 bases between. The CDR3: CASTCGGRENQPQHF. Here the CDR3 DNA reads TGTGCCAGTACCTGCGGGGGCAGGGAGAATCAGCCCCAGCATTTT.

This sequence joins TRBV10-3 and TRBJ1-6; 7 positions match TRBD1. CDR1 is ENHRY and CDR2 is SYGVKD in the germline V gene. The CDR3 length is 15 residues. The J segment lost 7 bases and the V segment lost 5 bases, leaving 8 bases of the junction unmatched. CDR3 coding DNA: TGTGCCATCAGTTCGCGGGACAGAGGGAATTCACCCCTCCACTTT. As protein: CAISSRDRGNSPLHF.

This clone was seen more than once but under ten times. The V call is TRBV11-3, the J call TRBJ2-5; tentatively, D is TRBD2 (6 bases). The CDR3 has 14 residues. The V end was cut by 5 bases, the J end by 7 bases, with 17 bases between. Germline V lookup: CDR1 SGHNT, CDR2 YENEEA. CDR3: CASSDGPGERTQYF. The CDR3 DNA follows: TGTGCCAGCAGCGACGGACCGGGGGAGCGGACCCAGTACTTC.

The chain uses TRBV4-1 and TRBJ2-1, with a tentative D call TRBD2 (6 bases). V was pared by 4 bases and J by 4 bases, with 14 bases between. The CDR3 contains 15 residues. Germline-derived CDR1 and CDR2 are MGHRA and YSYEKL. The CDR3 bases are TGCGCCAGCAGCCTTCTCGTAGGAGGGTACAATGAGCAGTTCTTC. Amino acid sequence: CASSLLVGGYNEQFF.

The chain has TRBV25-1 and TRBJ2-1, with a possible D match to TRBD2 (6 bases). The CDR3 covers 16 residues. Trimming took 3 bases from V and 0 from J, leaving 12 bases between them. Germline V lookup: CDR1 MGHDK, CDR2 SYGVNS. The CDR3 DNA reads as TGTGCCAGCAGTGATGGGGGGAAAAGCTCCTACAATGAGCAGTTCTTC. It yields the protein CASSDGGKSSYNEQFF.

This clone was seen a handful of times. The chain has TRBV9 and TRBJ2-5; D perhaps matches TRBD1 (5 bases). Trimming cost V 7 bases and J 4 bases, with 11 bases left between them. Germline CDR1 and CDR2: SGDLS and YYNGEE. This CDR3 comprises 12 residues. The CDR3 DNA reads TGTGCCAGCGCAGGGATAGGAGAGACCCAGTACTTC. Translation: CASAGIGETQYF.

The gene calls are TRBV5-1 and TRBJ2-1; 14 bases map to TRBD2. The germline V gene has CDR1 SGHRS and CDR2 YFSETQ. J lost 1 base, V lost 2 bases, and 5 bases had no gene match. The CDR3 is made up of 18 amino acids. For the CDR3, the DNA is TGCGCCAGCAGCTTTCGACTAGCGGGGGGGTCGTCCTACAATGAGCAGTTCTTC. Translation gives CASSFRLAGGSSYNEQFF.

This chain uses TRBV10-3 with TRBJ2-5; tentatively, D is TRBD1 (6 bases). V gave up 1 base and J gave up 1 base, with 16 bases separating them. Per the germline V gene, CDR1 is ENHRY and CDR2 is SYGVKD. There are 17 residues in the CDR3. The CDR3 nucleotides are TGTGCCATCAGTGAGTTTAGAGTGGGGGCGGGCCAAGAGACCCAGTACTTC. Translated: CAISEFRVGAGQETQYF.